The clone carrying this T cell receptor (beta chain) has a count of ten or more. CDR1 and CDR2 (germline): MNHEY, SMNVEV (reference sequence). This CDR3 is 13 amino acids long. V lost 1 base and J 0 bases, leaving 4 bases between the germline ends. This sample was included in a study of T cells in Graves' hyperthyroidism and ophthalmopathy. What was amplified from RNA transcripts were TCR beta CDR3 regions. HTBI primers were used for first-round RT-PCR of the TCR CDR3. MiXCR was run by TCRdb on the multiplex PCR reads, yielding one entry per CDR3 protein. Of 200,000 to 300,000 distinct CDR3 sequences in the sample, approximately 24% are singletons; the top ten hold about a third.

The source material was blood. The sequence came from a middle-aged woman with Graves' ophthalmopathy. This rearrangement joins TRBV27 to TRBJ2-7; D call uncertain. The CDR3 DNA sequence: TGTGCCAGCAGTTTATTCAACTCCTACGAGCAGTACTTC. This encodes CASSLFNSYEQYF.